Listed below are T cell receptor beta chains from one sample, sequenced in a study of T cell clones after liver transplantation. Clones were read by immunoSEQ multiplex PCR, and TCRdb kept only the in-frame ones, dropping some. The sample shows 95,000 to 130,000 clones, roughly nine tenths of them seen only once. Material: CD4+ T cells from blood, obtained 12 months after liver transplant. All receptors derive from a human patient who received a liver transplant. Part of the T cells may come from the graft donor. Both conserved end residues are part of each CDR3. The order of the fields is V gene, J gene, D gene, CDR3 protein. The D gene is left open where the match is weak.

>TRBV7-2|TRBJ2-4|TRBD2
CASSLDRAGTSEYF
>TRBV9|TRBJ2-3|-
CASSVGLAATDTQYF
>TRBV11-3|TRBJ2-2|-
CASSFWNWGQTNTGELFF
>TRBV27|TRBJ2-7|-
CASSRQETYEQYF
>TRBV7-2|TRBJ1-1|-
CASSLAWGEAFF
>TRBV19|TRBJ2-6|-
CATRTEQREANVLTF
>TRBV6-5|TRBJ1-2|-
CASSYSRGVNYGYTF
>TRBV28|TRBJ2-1|-
CASRERALNNEQFF
>TRBV6-1|TRBJ2-5|TRBD2
CASSDLRGTSGNRETQYF
>TRBV5-1|TRBJ2-1|TRBD2
CASSTFLAGGKDEQFF
>TRBV28|TRBJ2-5|-
CASRLQGQETQYF
>TRBV7-8|TRBJ2-7|-
CASSLRAGSSYEQYF
>TRBV5-1|TRBJ2-1|TRBD2
CASSLSSTSSYEQFF
>TRBV10-3|TRBJ1-1|-
CAIRGGTEAFF
>TRBV29-1|TRBJ1-2|TRBD1
CSVEDRRQGDYGYTF
>TRBV19|TRBJ2-6|-
CASSRGLGSGANVLTF
>TRBV7-2|TRBJ2-1|TRBD2
CASSPRLAGGNEQFF